This T cell receptor (beta chain) comes out of a study of persistence of HIV-infected CD4 T cells. The libraries were made with immunoSEQ version 4 in survey mode. Sequencing used immunoSEQ multiplex PCR; TCRdb keeps in-frame clones, though not all of them. The repertoire consists of around 9,200 clones, with approximately 77% occurring once and the leading ten covering 2% to 2.5%. Germline trimming cut 7 bases from V and 4 bases from J; bases unmatched to any gene: 12. CDR1 and CDR2 (germline): MDHEN, SYDVKM. There are 15 residues in the CDR3. About this clone itself: The antigen is undetermined.

Cells were stimulated with overlapping HIV-1 Gag 15-mer peptides. Sorting selected CD4+ T cells upregulating both CD40 ligand and CD69. This TCR came from an adult woman with HIV who was CMV-seropositive. Here the sequenced sample was CD4+ T cells sorted from PBMCs after approximately 19-hour stimulation, taken from a patient who received antiretroviral therapy. The rearrangement joins TRBV28 to TRBJ2-7; 8 bases agree with TRBD1. The DNA for the CDR3 is TGTGCCAGCAAATTGGATCAGGGGGCGCGGTACGAGCAGTACTTC. This encodes CASKLDQGARYEQYF.